This is a list of T cell receptor beta chains from one sample in a study of cytomegalovirus exposure and HLA in healthy donors. The table came from immunoSEQ multiplex PCR; TCRdb's copy has only in-frame clones and leaves some out. The sample data list 95,000 to 150,000 clones. Sample: PBMCs. The source of these receptors is a man aged 18 to 29 in good health and CMV-seronegative. CDR3s include the opening cysteine and the closing phenylalanine or tryptophan. A D gene is named only where the DNA matches it firmly.

V gene	D gene	J gene	CDR3 DNA	CDR3 protein
TRBV10-1	.	TRBJ2-1	TGCGCCAGCAGCGCCGTAAGGACAAACAATGAGCAGTTCTTC	CASSAVRTNNEQFF
TRBV6-4	.	TRBJ1-5	TGTGCCAGCAGTGACTCCGGCGGGCAGTATAGCAATCAGCCCCAGCATTTT	CASSDSGGQYSNQPQHF
TRBV18	.	TRBJ2-3	TGTGCCAGCTCACGGGGGGAGAGGACAGATACGCAGTATTTT	CASSRGERTDTQYF
TRBV18	TRBD1	TRBJ1-5	TGTGCCAGCTCTCTGGGACAGGACCGTTTCTTTAGCAATCAGCCCCAGCATTTT	CASSLGQDRFFSNQPQHF
TRBV2	TRBD2	TRBJ2-7	TGTGCCAGCAGTGAATATAGTGAGGAGGGATGTAGCGGGGAGGCCCCCTACGAGCAGTACTTC	CASSEYSEEGCSGEAPYEQYF
TRBV10-1	.	TRBJ1-5	TGCGCCAGCCGACAGATTAGCAATCAGCCCCAGCATTTT	CASRQISNQPQHF
TRBV4-1	TRBD2	TRBJ2-3	TGCGCCAGCAGCCGCTATAGCGGGGCCACAGATACGCAGTATTTT	CASSRYSGATDTQYF
TRBV9	.	TRBJ2-5	TGTGCCAGCAGCGGTAACCAAGAGACCCAGTACTTC	CASSGNQETQYF
TRBV2	.	TRBJ1-5	TGTGCCAGCAAGCAGGGAAATAGCAATCAGCCCCAGCATTTT	CASKQGNSNQPQHF
TRBV5-5	TRBD1	TRBJ1-2	TGTGCCAGCAGTCCCTCCCAGGGGGCTAACTATGGCTACACCTTC	CASSPSQGANYGYTF
TRBV18	.	TRBJ1-1	TGTGCCAGCTCACCACTTTCCGGTGTGGACACTGAAGCTTTCTTT	CASSPLSGVDTEAFF
TRBV6-1	TRBD1	TRBJ1-4	TGTGCCAGCAGTGAAGCGTTACAGGGACAGCTAAATGAAAAACTGTTTTTT	CASSEALQGQLNEKLFF
TRBV18	TRBD1	TRBJ1-2	TGTGCCAGCTCACCACTGGACAGGGGGAACTATGGCTACACCTTC	CASSPLDRGNYGYTF
TRBV5-1	TRBD1	TRBJ1-2	TGCGCCAGCAGCAAGACAGGGGGCGACTATGGCTACACCTTC	CASSKTGGDYGYTF
TRBV6-1	.	TRBJ2-3	TGTGCCACCAGAGCAATAGATACGCAGTATTTT	CATRAIDTQYF
TRBV5-4	.	TRBJ2-7	TGTGCCAGCAGTTCTCCTGGCCGCTACGAGCAGTACTTC	CASSSPGRYEQYF
TRBV5-1	.	TRBJ1-1	TGCGCCAGCAGCTTATCAATGAACACTGAAGCTTTCTTT	CASSLSMNTEAFF
TRBV27	TRBD1	TRBJ1-4	TGTGCCAGCAGTTTAAAACAGGGGAATGAAAAACTGTTTTTT	CASSLKQGNEKLFF
TRBV18	.	TRBJ2-3	TGTGCCAGCTCACCACCGGGGGGGCTCCCCACAGATACGCAGTATTTT	CASSPPGGLPTDTQYF
TRBV11-2	.	TRBJ1-6	TGTGCCAGCAGCCCCTCCCCTAATAATTCACCCCTCCACTTT	CASSPSPNNSPLHF
TRBV19	TRBD2	TRBJ2-7	TGTGCCAGTAGTATCAACCCACCGGGGACTAGCGGATCTTACGAGCAGTACTTC	CASSINPPGTSGSYEQYF
TRBV27	TRBD2	TRBJ2-7	TGTGCCAGCCGGAGGCGACTAGCGGGGGGGATCGAGCAGTACTTC	CASRRRLAGGIEQYF
TRBV2	TRBD1	TRBJ1-2	TGTGCCAGCCGTGGGACAGACTATGGCTACACCTTC	CASRGTDYGYTF
TRBV10-3	TRBD1	TRBJ2-2	TGTGCCATCAGTGACTTAGGGACAGGAATCACCGGGGAGCTGTTTTTT	CAISDLGTGITGELFF
TRBV27	TRBD2	TRBJ2-3	TGTGCCAGCAGCACAACTAGCGGGGGTTTTACAGATACGCAGTATTTT	CASSTTSGGFTDTQYF
TRBV19	TRBD1	TRBJ1-4	TGTGCCAGTAGCGCTATGACAGGGTTTGGCGAAAAACTGTTTTTT	CASSAMTGFGEKLFF
TRBV5-1	TRBD2	TRBJ2-2	TGCGCCAGCAGCACCGGACTAGCGGGAATCGGGGAGCTGTTTTTT	CASSTGLAGIGELFF
TRBV18	TRBD1	TRBJ2-1	TGTGCCAGCTACAAGGGACAGGGCTCCTACAATGAGCAGTTCTTC	CASYKGQGSYNEQFF
TRBV30	TRBD2	TRBJ2-2	TGTGCCTGGAGCCCCCCCCTAGCGGGATACACCGGGGAGCTGTTTTTT	CAWSPPLAGYTGELFF
TRBV18	TRBD2	TRBJ2-7	TGTGCCAGCTCACCAGAGCGACTAGCGGGATCTAACGAGCAGTACTTC	CASSPERLAGSNEQYF
TRBV2	.	TRBJ1-5	TGTGCCAGCAGTGAGCGAGGCTATCAGCCCCAGCATTTT	CASSERGYQPQHF
TRBV7-6	.	TRBJ1-6	TGTGCCAGCAGCTTAGGACTGCCTGGTAATTCACCCCTCCACTTT	CASSLGLPGNSPLHF
TRBV18	.	TRBJ1-2	TGTGCCAGCTCACCGGAGGGGAGCGGGCGTGGCTACACCTTC	CASSPEGSGRGYTF
TRBV6-5	.	TRBJ1-3	TGTGCCAGCAGACGGGACTTCCATTCTGGAAACACCATATATTTT	CASRRDFHSGNTIYF
TRBV13	TRBD1	TRBJ1-4	TGTGCCAGCAGCCTCGGCCTGACAGGGGGGAGTGAAAAACTGTTTTTT	CASSLGLTGGSEKLFF
TRBV28	TRBD1	TRBJ1-5	TGTGCCAGCAGTTTTCGACAGGGCTTTTCGACCCAGCATTTT	CASSFRQGFSTQHF
TRBV2	TRBD2	TRBJ2-5	TGTGCCAGCAGACCGGGGGGGCAAGAGACCCAGTACTTC	CASRPGGQETQYF
TRBV7-2	.	TRBJ2-5	TGTGCCAGCAGCTCCCGACTCAACCAAGAGACCCAGTACTTC	CASSSRLNQETQYF
TRBV6-1	.	TRBJ1-2	TGTGCCACCCTCAGGGCTGGCTACACCTTC	CATLRAGYTF
TRBV29-1	TRBD1	TRBJ1-5	TGCAGCGTTGAAACAGGGGACCAGCCCCAGCATTTT	CSVETGDQPQHF
TRBV27	.	TRBJ2-7	TGTGCCAGCAGTTCCGGGGCCTACGAGCAGTACTTC	CASSSGAYEQYF
TRBV25-1	.	TRBJ2-3	TGTGCCAGCAGTGAGGGCGGTCGGGAAAGAGATACGCAGTATTTT	CASSEGGRERDTQYF
TRBV15	TRBD2	TRBJ2-1	TGTGCCACCAGCAGAGAGCGGCTAGCGGGGGGATACAATGAGCAGTTCTTC	CATSRERLAGGYNEQFF
TRBV2	TRBD1	TRBJ2-5	TGTGCCAGCAGTGAAGCGCGCGGACAGGGACAAGAGACCCAGTACTTC	CASSEARGQGQETQYF
TRBV6-4	.	TRBJ2-3	TGTGCCAGCAGATCAGATCACACAGATACGCAGTATTTT	CASRSDHTDTQYF
TRBV5-4	.	TRBJ2-2	TGTGCCAGCAGCCCCGGAGGATTCGGGGAGCTGTTTTTT	CASSPGGFGELFF
TRBV15	.	TRBJ2-7	TGTGCCACCAGCAGAGGGACTGAGATCTACGAGCAGTACTTC	CATSRGTEIYEQYF
TRBV19	.	TRBJ1-1	TGTGCCAGTAGTACTTCACTCTTATCAGGGGCCACTGAAGCTTTCTTT	CASSTSLLSGATEAFF
TRBV6-6	.	TRBJ1-6	TGTGCCAGCAGTTACAAGGGGCAGGAAGGTCGATCACCCCTCCACTTT	CASSYKGQEGRSPLHF
TRBV11-1	TRBD2	TRBJ2-7	TGTGCCAGCAGTTCGGTAGCGGGGCTCTACGAGCAGTACTTC	CASSSVAGLYEQYF
TRBV14	TRBD2	TRBJ2-6	TGTGCCAGCAGCCAAGGACTAGCGGGTTTCTCTGGGGCCAACGTCCTGACTTTC	CASSQGLAGFSGANVLTF
TRBV13	TRBD1	TRBJ1-1	TGTGCCAGCAGCTTAGGCAAGGGGGCGCGGGGCACTGAAGCTTTCTTT	CASSLGKGARGTEAFF
TRBV9	.	TRBJ2-1	TGTGCCAGCAGCGAAGGCGGGGCTACGAATGAGCAGTTCTTC	CASSEGGATNEQFF
TRBV18	TRBD1	TRBJ1-2	TGTGCCAGCTCACGCCGACAGGGGGACTATGGCTACACCTTC	CASSRRQGDYGYTF
TRBV18	.	TRBJ2-7	TGTGCCAGCCTCGGATCTCAGGGGAACGAGCAGTACTTC	CASLGSQGNEQYF
TRBV18	TRBD2	TRBJ2-4	TGTGCCAGCTCCCCGGTAGCGGGAAAGGGAGCCAAAAACATTCAGTACTTC	CASSPVAGKGAKNIQYF
TRBV13	.	TRBJ2-2	TGTGCCAGCAAAGGGGATGGTACCACCGGGGAGCTGTTTTTT	CASKGDGTTGELFF
TRBV7-9	TRBD2	TRBJ2-2	TGTGCCAGCAGCGCCTGGACTAGCGCGAACACCGGGGAGCTGTTTTTT	CASSAWTSANTGELFF
TRBV27	TRBD1	TRBJ2-5	TGTGCCAGCAGTGCCCGGGACAGGGAAGAGACCCAGTACTTC	CASSARDREETQYF